This T cell receptor beta chain was profiled in a study of PD-1 blockade in mismatch repair-deficient tumors. Study overall: Patients had approximately 11 mismatch repair-deficient cancer types and were previously treated and progressing.

This clone is a singleton in its sample. Its antigen is undetermined. Produced via immunoSEQ multiplex PCR; TCRdb's table is partial and in-frame only. The sample shows about 120,000 clones, 60% to 85% of them seen only once. Findings and limits, study-wide: Rapid post-treatment expansion, then contraction, generally preceding radiologic response, marked tumor-resident clones.

PCR or immunohistochemistry showed mismatch repair deficiency in every enrolled patient. TCRs were sequenced from a few patients responding to pembrolizumab. This sequence originates from an adult with mismatch repair-deficient cancer. The sample consisted of peripheral blood, taken roughly 60 weeks after starting pembrolizumab.

CDR3 loop: CASSSSGGRALGEQFF. As DNA, the CDR3 is TGTGCCAGCAGCTCCTCCGGCGGGAGGGCCCTCGGTGAGCAGTTCTTC. V usage is TRBV7-3 and J usage is TRBJ2-1, with TRBD2 identical over 9 bases. V shed 4 bases, J shed 9 bases, and the junction held 13 bases outside the gene matches. The CDR3 spans 16 residues. Per the germline V gene, CDR1 is SGHTA and CDR2 is FQGTGA. Drawing the rest from reference TRBV7-3 and TRBJ2-1, the complete variable domain is GAGVSQTPSNKVTEKGKYVELRCDPISGHTALYWYRQSLGQGPEFLIYFQGTGAADDSGLPNDRFFAVRPEGSVSTLKIQRTERGDSAVYLCASSSSGGRALGEQFFGPGTRLTVL.